The 3 T cell receptor beta chains below come from one sample, sequenced in a study of siplizumab effects on memory and regulatory T cells. Profiled with immunoSEQ multiplex PCR; TCRdb holds only in-frame clones, not every one. The repertoire holds 100,000 or so clones, just under 95% seen once, with around 0.15% in the top ten. The sequencing sample was made of non-Treg CD4+ T cells sorted from blood. Every receptor here comes from a human donor in good health.

The chain employs TRBV9 and TRBJ2-1, with D uncertain. With 1 base removed from V and 6 bases from J, the gap between germline ends came to 8 bases. The CDR3 consists of 13 residues. Germline CDR1 reads SGDLS; CDR2 reads YYNGEE. The CDR3 region is CASSVPSGNEQFF. CDR3 coding DNA: TGTGCCAGCAGCGTACCGTCCGGCAATGAGCAGTTCTTC.

The chain uses TRBV7-3 and TRBJ1-5; D unresolved. The V end was cut by 4 bases, the J end by 7 bases, with 11 bases between. The CDR3 is made up of 13 amino acids. Germline CDR1 SGHTA, CDR2 FQGTGA. The chain's CDR3 is CASSSGLGQPQHF. CDR3 bases: TGTGCCAGCAGCTCCGGGCTGGGGCAGCCCCAGCATTTT.

V gene TRBV11-2 combines with J gene TRBJ2-7; no firm D call. The CDR3 extends over 14 amino acids. V lost 0 bases and J 5 bases, leaving 11 bases between the germline ends. Germline V gene lookup returns CDR1 SGHAT and CDR2 FQNNGV. The CDR3 spells CASSLEWTMNEQYF. Here the CDR3 DNA reads TGTGCCAGCAGCTTAGAGTGGACGATGAACGAGCAGTACTTC.